This T cell receptor beta chain emerged from a study of graft-versus-host responses after intestinal transplantation. Study at large: Among the recipients, all got anti-thymocyte globulin induction and then tacrolimus and steroids for 3 to 4 years. Study findings and constraints: Early post-transplant HvG declines showed an association with peak circulating GvH clone levels.

Generated by immunoSEQ multiplex PCR, the TCRdb table keeps only in-frame clones and is missing some. The data hold roughly 9,800 clones, with around 91% observed a single time. This clone occurred a few times. Its antigen is currently unknown. Deletions cut 6 bases from V and 5 bases from J, with 13 bases between. CDR1 and CDR2 (germline): KGHSH, LQKENI. This CDR3 contains 13 residues. Sequencing was performed on PBMCs, taken around 47 days after intestinal transplant. The clonotype was recovered from a human patient who received an intestinal transplant, so some T cells may come from the graft donor. The chain is built from TRBV18 and TRBJ1-1; D is perhaps TRBD1 (5 bases). CDR3 sequence: CASSRWGGTEAFF. The CDR3 DNA reads as TGTGCCAGCTCGCGGTGGGGGGGGACTGAAGCTTTCTTT.